This T cell receptor (beta chain) is drawn from a study of T cell changes during pregnancy in multiple sclerosis. Clones were read by immunoSEQ multiplex PCR, and TCRdb kept only the in-frame ones, dropping some. The sample has roughly 40,000 clones; approximately 80% are singletons. There are 19 residues in the CDR3. Germline CDR1 and CDR2: SGHDN and FVKESK. V gave up 2 bases and J gave up 3 bases; unmatched junction bases: 11. The receptor's source is a female donor with multiple sclerosis, enrolled in a pregnancy study. Specimen: CD4+ T cells from peripheral blood mononuclear cells, collected before pregnancy. This chain joins TRBV14 and TRBJ2-3; 13 bases align to TRBD2. CDR3 in DNA: TGTGCCAGCAGCCAATTAACAGGACTAGCGGGGGAGAGTACAGATACGCAGTATTTT. Protein sequence: CASSQLTGLAGESTDTQYF.